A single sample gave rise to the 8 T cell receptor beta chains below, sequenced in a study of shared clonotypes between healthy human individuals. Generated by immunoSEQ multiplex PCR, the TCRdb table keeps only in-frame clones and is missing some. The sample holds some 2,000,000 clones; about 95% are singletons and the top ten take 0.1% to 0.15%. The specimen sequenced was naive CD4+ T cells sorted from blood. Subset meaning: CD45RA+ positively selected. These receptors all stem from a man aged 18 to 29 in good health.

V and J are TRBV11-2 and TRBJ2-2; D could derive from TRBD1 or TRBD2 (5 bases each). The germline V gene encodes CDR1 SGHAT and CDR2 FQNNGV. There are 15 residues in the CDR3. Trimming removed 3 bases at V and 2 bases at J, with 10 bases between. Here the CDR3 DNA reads TGTGCCAGCAGCTTTTGGGGGAGCAACACCGGGGAGCTGTTTTTT. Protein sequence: CASSFWGSNTGELFF.

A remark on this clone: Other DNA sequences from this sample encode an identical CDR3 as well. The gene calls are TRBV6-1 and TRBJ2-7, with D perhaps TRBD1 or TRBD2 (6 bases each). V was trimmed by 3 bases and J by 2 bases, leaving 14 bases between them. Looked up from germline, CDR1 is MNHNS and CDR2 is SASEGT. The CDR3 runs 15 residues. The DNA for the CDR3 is TGTGCCAGCAGTGAGGGGGGACAACCACCCTACGAGCAGTACTTC. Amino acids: CASSEGGQPPYEQYF.

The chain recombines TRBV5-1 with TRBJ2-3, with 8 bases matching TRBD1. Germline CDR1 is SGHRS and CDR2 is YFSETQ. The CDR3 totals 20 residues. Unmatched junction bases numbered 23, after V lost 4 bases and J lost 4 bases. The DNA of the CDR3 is TGCGCCAGCAGCCTCGGACAGGGAAGCCTCGGACGATCGGTGTCAGATACGCAGTATTTT. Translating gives CASSLGQGSLGRSVSDTQYF.

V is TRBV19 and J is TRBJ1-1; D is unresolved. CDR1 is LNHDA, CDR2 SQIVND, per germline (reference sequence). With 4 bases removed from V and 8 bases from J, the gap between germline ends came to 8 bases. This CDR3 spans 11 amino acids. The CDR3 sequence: CASSSSGEAFF. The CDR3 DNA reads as TGTGCCAGTAGTAGTTCAGGCGAAGCTTTCTTT.

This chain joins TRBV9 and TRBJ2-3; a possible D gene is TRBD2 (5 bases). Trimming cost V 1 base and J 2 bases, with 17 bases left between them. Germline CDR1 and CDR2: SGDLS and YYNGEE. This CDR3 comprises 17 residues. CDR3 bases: TGTGCCAGCAGCGTAATGTCGGGCTGGACTTTCACAGATACGCAGTATTTT. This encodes CASSVMSGWTFTDTQYF.

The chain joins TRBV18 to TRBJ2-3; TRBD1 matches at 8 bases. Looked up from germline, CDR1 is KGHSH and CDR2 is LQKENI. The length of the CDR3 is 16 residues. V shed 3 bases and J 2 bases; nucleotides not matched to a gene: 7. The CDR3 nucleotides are TGTGCCAGCTCACCGCCCGGGACAGGTCCCACAGATACGCAGTATTTT. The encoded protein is CASSPPGTGPTDTQYF.

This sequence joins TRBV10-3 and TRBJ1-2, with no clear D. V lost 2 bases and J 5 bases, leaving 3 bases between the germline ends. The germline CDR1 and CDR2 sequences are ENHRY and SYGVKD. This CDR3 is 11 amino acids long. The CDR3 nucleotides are TGTGCCATCAGTGAGGCATATGGCTACACCTTC. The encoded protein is CAISEAYGYTF.

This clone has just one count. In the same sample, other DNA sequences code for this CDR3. The CDR3, as DNA: TGTGCCAGCAGTGAGGCAGTAGCTAACTATGGCTACACCTTC. Its translation is CASSEAVANYGYTF. The chain employs TRBV2 and TRBJ1-2; D ambiguous. This CDR3 is 14 amino acids long. The germline V gene encodes CDR1 SNHLY and CDR2 FYNNEI. V lost 3 bases and J lost 0, with 8 bases in between. The entire variable domain, with the rest obtained from reference TRBV2 and TRBJ1-2, is as follows: EPEVTQTPSHQVTQMGQEVILRCVPISNHLYFYWYRQILGQKVEFLVSFYNNEISEKSEIFDDQFSVERPDGSNFTLKIRSTKLEDSAMYFCASSEAVANYGYTFGSGTRLTVV.